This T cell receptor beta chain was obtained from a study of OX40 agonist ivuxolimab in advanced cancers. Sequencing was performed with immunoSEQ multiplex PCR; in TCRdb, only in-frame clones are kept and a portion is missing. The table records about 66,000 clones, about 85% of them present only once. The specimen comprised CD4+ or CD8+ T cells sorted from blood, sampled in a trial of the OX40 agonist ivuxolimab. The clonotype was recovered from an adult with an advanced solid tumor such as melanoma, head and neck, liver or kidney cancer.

In nucleotides, the CDR3 is TGTGCCAGCAGTTTGGCTGGGGACAGGGAACCTGAAGCTTTCTTT. Protein: CASSLAGDREPEAFF. The chain joins TRBV28 to TRBJ1-1, with TRBD1 identical over 9 bases. The CDR3 consists of 15 residues. Germline V lookup: CDR1 MDHEN, CDR2 SYDVKM. Germline trimming cut 3 bases from V and 6 bases from J; bases unmatched to any gene: 8.